This TCR beta chain was recorded in a study of blood T cells in healthy people across ages. Study conclusions and caveats: Roughly linear age-related decline in beta diversity appeared, significant by age 40. Estimates of total diversity, which came from one million sequenced T cells, were considered to be underestimates.

About this clonotype: Its antigen remains unknown.

A sample-barcoded 5' primer and a J-beta primer mix were used in a second PCR of roughly 7 to 11 cycles. MiXCR, applied by TCRdb to the 5' RACE reads, yields one record per CDR3 protein. The data hold 1.2 million to 1.5 million distinct CDR3 sequences, with roughly 40% observed a single time. Germline-derived CDR1 and CDR2 are MNHEY and SMNVEV (reference sequence). After removal of 2 bases from V and 0 bases from J, the junction contained 10 bases not matched to a gene. The CDR3 length is 17 residues. Each sample yielded at least 5 micrograms of PBMC total RNA. The chain has TRBV27 and TRBJ2-7; TRBD2 matches 7 bases. This clonotype was obtained from a woman between 18 and 29 years old in good health. The sample consisted of blood. CDR3 in amino acids: CASSLVSPRGSSYEQYF. Here the CDR3 DNA reads TGTGCCAGCAGTTTAGTATCCCCGCGGGGGTCCTCCTACGAGCAGTACTTC.